These 23 T cell receptor beta chains came from one sample sequenced in a study of cytomegalovirus exposure and HLA in healthy donors. TCRdb keeps only in-frame clones here, not all; method: immunoSEQ multiplex PCR. The data contain more than 95,000 clones, roughly nine tenths of them singletons. Sequencing was carried out using PBMCs. Receptors originate from a woman between 18 and 29 years old in good health and CMV-seronegative.

This clone was seen a single time. This chain joins TRBV7-6 and TRBJ1-1; TRBD1 matches 8 bases. The V gene's germline CDR1 is SGHVS and CDR2 FNYEAQ. V was clipped by 5 bases and J by 0 bases; unmatched bases: 5. The CDR3 spans 15 residues. The CDR3 is CASSLTTGVNTEAFF. CDR3 DNA sequence: TGTGCCAGCAGCCTTACGACAGGGGTGAACACTGAAGCTTTCTTT.

The CDR3 DNA sequence: TGTGCCAGCAGCCAAGCGAGCGGGAGGGGTACCGGGGAGCTGTTTTTT. Its protein is CASSQASGRGTGELFF. V usage is TRBV4-2 and J usage is TRBJ2-2; TRBD2 aligns across 10 bases. CDR3 size: 16 residues. The germline CDR1 and CDR2 sequences are LGHNA and YNFKEQ. V shed 1 base and J 5 bases; nucleotides not matched to a gene: 4.

The J gene is TRBJ2-7, the V gene TRBV6-4, with 7 positions matching TRBD2. The V and J ends lost 6 bases and 7 bases, in that order; junction bases with no gene match: 12. This CDR3 has 14 amino acids. CDR1 MRHNA and CDR2 SNTAGT come from the germline V gene. The CDR3 coding sequence is TGTGCCAGCAGCGAACGGGGCGGGAGTGGTGAGCAGTACTTC. Residues: CASSERGGSGEQYF.

V usage is TRBV29-1 and J usage is TRBJ2-5, with 7 bases that match TRBD1. The germline CDR1 and CDR2 sequences are SQVTM and ANQGSEA. Trimming removed 7 bases from V and 1 base from J; junction bases left unmatched: 9. CDR3 length: 14 residues. The CDR3 DNA reads as TGCAGCGGGCGGAGGAGACAGGGCCAAGAGACCCAGTACTTC. Its translation: CSGRRRQGQETQYF. Full variable domain (outside the CDR3, taken from reference TRBV29-1 and TRBJ2-5): SAVISQKPSRDICQRGTSLTIQCQVDSQVTMMFWYRQQPGQSLTLIATANQGSEATYESGFVIDKFPISRPNLTFSTLTVSNMSPEDSSIYLCSGRRRQGQETQYFGPGTRLLVL.

The rearrangement uses TRBV18 and TRBJ2-2; D gene unclear. The V and J ends lost 2 bases and 5 bases respectively, with 6 bases between them. Per germline, CDR1 KGHSH and CDR2 LQKENI. The CDR3 covers 13 residues. The CDR3 here is CASSPTGTGELFF. For the CDR3, the DNA is TGTGCCAGCTCACCAACCGGGACCGGGGAGCTGTTTTTT.

The J gene is TRBJ1-5, the V gene TRBV2; 7 bases are shared with TRBD1. The ends lost 4 bases at V and 5 bases at J; junction bases unmatched: 5. Germline V gives CDR1 SNHLY, CDR2 FYNNEI. The CDR3 sequence is 14 residues long. Here the CDR3 reads CASSGQGSYQPQHF. Written as DNA, the CDR3 is TGTGCCAGCAGTGGACAGGGATCTTATCAGCCCCAGCATTTT. Supplemented by reference TRBV2 and TRBJ1-5, the full variable domain reads EPEVTQTPSHQVTQMGQEVILRCVPISNHLYFYWYRQILGQKVEFLVSFYNNEISEKSEIFDDQFSVERPDGSNFTLKIRSTKLEDSAMYFCASSGQGSYQPQHFGDGTRLSIL.

V and J are TRBV28 and TRBJ2-7, with 8 bases matching TRBD1. The CDR3 sequence is 14 residues long. Germline CDR1 reads MDHEN; CDR2 reads SYDVKM. The junction had 11 bases not matched to a gene; V was cut back by 7 bases and J by 6 bases. DNA for the CDR3: TGTGCCAGCAACCCACTGAAACAGGGGGGCGAGCAGTACTTC. This encodes CASNPLKQGGEQYF.

J is TRBJ2-2 and V is TRBV29-1, with 7 bases lining up with TRBD2. Per the germline V gene, CDR1 is SQVTM and CDR2 is ANQGSEA. The CDR3 is 13 amino acids. The V and J ends lost 7 bases and 3 bases, in that order; junction bases with no gene match: 5. For the CDR3, the DNA is TGCAGCGCCCTGAGCGGGGACACCGGGGAGCTGTTTTTT. Translated: CSALSGDTGELFF.

This rearrangement joins TRBV5-1 to TRBJ2-3, with a tentative D call TRBD1 (6 bases). This CDR3 comprises 15 residues. In germline, CDR1 is SGHRS, CDR2 YFSETQ. V lost 3 bases to trimming and J lost 2 bases, with 13 bases between them. DNA of the CDR3: TGCGCCAGCAGCTCCGGACAGTTCTTCACAGATACGCAGTATTTT. Translated: CASSSGQFFTDTQYF.

J is TRBJ2-3 and V is TRBV7-2; 9 bases are shared with TRBD2. Germline V gene lookup returns CDR1 SGHTA and CDR2 FQGNSA. With 1 base clipped from V and 3 bases from J, the junction kept 2 bases outside the gene matches. The CDR3 loop spans 15 amino acids. CDR3 nucleotide sequence: TGTGCCAGCAGCTTAGGACTAGCGGATACAGATACGCAGTATTTT. Protein: CASSLGLADTDTQYF.

This clone showed up just once. This chain links TRBV7-9 with TRBJ2-5; 8 bases map to TRBD2. V lost 7 bases to trimming and J lost 3 bases; unmatched junction nucleotides: 10. The CDR3 is 15 residues long. Germline V CDR1 and CDR2: SEHNR, FQNEAQ (reference sequence). The CDR3 sequence is CASTRIAGPKETQYF. For the CDR3, the DNA is TGTGCCAGCACACGAATAGCGGGGCCCAAAGAGACCCAGTACTTC. The full variable domain, in which reference TRBV7-9 and TRBJ2-5 provide the parts outside the CDR3, is DTGVSQNPRHKITKRGQNVTFRCDPISEHNRLYWYRQTLGQGPEFLTYFQNEAQLEKSRLLSDRFSAERPKGSFSTLEIQRTEQGDSAMYLCASTRIAGPKETQYFGPGTRLLVL.

The V gene is TRBV4-1, the J gene TRBJ2-7, with TRBD2 matching over 13 bases. Per the germline V gene, CDR1 is MGHRA and CDR2 is YSYEKL. CDR3 length: 17 residues. V lost 2 bases, J lost 2 bases, and 6 bases stayed unmatched. The CDR3 loop reads CASSQNTGTSGTYEQYF. The CDR3 region has the DNA TGCGCCAGCAGCCAAAATACCGGGACTAGCGGGACCTACGAGCAGTACTTC.

The rearrangement joins TRBV4-2 to TRBJ2-2, with 10 bases identical to TRBD2. V lost 2 bases, J lost 6 bases, and 12 bases stayed unmatched. The CDR3 extends over 18 amino acids. From germline, CDR1 is LGHNA and CDR2 YNFKEQ. CDR3 protein: CASSQIASGRASAGELFF. The CDR3 nucleotides are TGTGCCAGCAGCCAAATCGCCAGCGGGAGGGCCTCGGCCGGGGAGCTGTTTTTT.

J is TRBJ2-1 and V is TRBV29-1, with TRBD2 identical over 9 bases. V dropped 8 bases and J dropped 7; count of bases not matched to a gene: 15. In germline, CDR1 is SQVTM, CDR2 ANQGSEA. The CDR3 totals 15 residues. CDR3 coding DNA: TGCAGCTCACGGTCCGCGGGAGGGGCGATGAATGAGCAGTTCTTC. Protein: CSSRSAGGAMNEQFF.

The chain employs TRBV10-1 and TRBJ2-7; 7 positions agree with TRBD2. Per the germline V gene, CDR1 is WNHNN and CDR2 is SYGVQD (reference sequence). The V segment lost 5 bases and the J segment 7 bases; nucleotides outside the gene matches: 8. The CDR3 is 13 amino acids. CDR3 bases: TGCGCCAGCAGTTCCGGACGGCGGGGGGAGCAGTACTTC. It is translated as CASSSGRRGEQYF.

The V gene is TRBV4-2, the J gene TRBJ1-2; possibly TRBD1 for D (5 bases). V was cut by 3 bases and J by 5 bases, with 22 bases left in between. Germline lookup yields CDR1 LGHNA and CDR2 YNFKEQ. The length of the CDR3 is 17 residues. The CDR3 DNA reads as TGTGCCAGCAGCCAGTTCGGGGGAGGGCGCACCGCATATGGCTACACCTTC. It codes for CASSQFGGGRTAYGYTF.

V usage is TRBV28 and J usage is TRBJ1-5; no definite D call. The germline V gene encodes CDR1 MDHEN and CDR2 SYDVKM. This CDR3 region has 12 residues. Trimming left V 4 bases short and J 9 bases short, with 10 bases between. The CDR3 reads CASSYPPGPQHF. The CDR3 nucleotides are TGTGCCAGCAGTTACCCTCCGGGGCCCCAGCATTTT.

V usage is TRBV11-2 and J usage is TRBJ2-4; 13 bases map to TRBD2. Germline V gene lookup returns CDR1 SGHAT and CDR2 FQNNGV. Trimming at V came to 5 bases and at J to 3 bases, leaving 10 bases not matched to a gene. CDR3 length equals 18 residues. The CDR3 sequence: CASSPRLAGGLFKNIQYF. CDR3 bases: TGTGCCAGCAGCCCCCGACTAGCGGGAGGCCTTTTCAAAAACATTCAGTACTTC.

The chain links TRBV5-4 to TRBJ2-2, with TRBD1 matching over 8 bases. Trimming cost V 3 bases and J 4 bases; bases outside gene matches: 2. Germline V gene lookup returns CDR1 SGHNT and CDR2 YYREEE (reference sequence). The CDR3 is 14 amino acids. CDR3 coding DNA: TGTGCCAGCAGCTCAGGGGGCGGCACCGGGGAGCTGTTTTTT. Encoded protein: CASSSGGGTGELFF.

The count of this clone is one. The chain uses TRBV29-1 and TRBJ1-1, with a weak D call TRBD1 (6 bases). The germline V gene encodes CDR1 SQVTM and CDR2 ANQGSEA. With 1 base removed from V and 1 base from J, the gap between germline ends came to 7 bases. The CDR3 sequence is 13 residues long. This CDR3 reads CSVEAGQNTEAFF. The DNA of the CDR3 is TGCAGCGTTGAAGCGGGACAGAACACTGAAGCTTTCTTT.

The rearrangement joins TRBV19 to TRBJ1-2, with D possibly TRBD1 on 6 matching bases. Germline V CDR1 and CDR2: LNHDA, SQIVND (reference sequence). V lost 6 bases to trimming and J lost 6 bases, with 23 bases between them. CDR3 size: 16 residues. CDR3 DNA sequence: TGTGCCAGTAGAATAACCACTCGGGGGGCGCGGGATGGCTACACCTTC. Translated, it gives CASRITTRGARDGYTF. Full variable domain (rest looked up from reference TRBV19 and TRBJ1-2): DGGITQSPKYLFRKEGQNVTLSCEQNLNHDAMYWYRQDPGQGLRLIYYSQIVNDFQKGDIAEGYSVSREKKESFPLTVTSAQKNPTAFYLCASRITTRGARDGYTFGSGTRLTVV.

V usage is TRBV21-1 and J usage is TRBJ1-2; the table's D call, TRBD1, was not checked against the DNA. TRBV21-1 is reported as a pseudogene. This CDR3 region has 16 residues. CDR3 residues: CAITPRRGQGDYGYTF. CDR3 bases: TGTGCCATCACCCCCCGCAGGGGGCAGGGGGACTATGGCTACACCTTC.

The chain recombines TRBV28 with TRBJ1-1; D perhaps matches TRBD1 (5 bases). CDR3 size: 11 residues. Looked up from germline, CDR1 is MDHEN and CDR2 is SYDVKM. V was clipped by 6 bases and J by 10 bases, with 12 bases between them. The CDR3 bases are TGTGCCAGCAGGAGCCAGGGCAGAGCTTTCTTT. Translated, it gives CASRSQGRAFF.